These 23 T cell receptor beta chains share one sample of origin, sequenced in a study of blood T cell repertoires in COVID-19. Measured with immunoSEQ multiplex PCR; TCRdb has only the in-frame clones, and not every one. The sample shows about 300,000 clones, 87% of them seen only once. Sequenced: PBMCs or T cells enriched from blood (not recorded which). The receptors were gathered from a woman aged 25 to 45 who had recovered from COVID-19.

The chain carries TRBV6-4 and TRBJ2-1, with a tentative D call TRBD2 (6 bases). The CDR3 has 14 residues. In germline, CDR1 is MRHNA, CDR2 SNTAGT. V was cut by 5 bases and J by 7 bases, with 15 bases left in between. CDR3 DNA: TGTGCCAGCAGTACAACCTGGGAGGTTAATGAGCAGTTCTTC. Protein product: CASSTTWEVNEQFF.

This sequence joins TRBV11-2 and TRBJ1-1; a weak D match, TRBD1 (5 bases). This CDR3 is 15 amino acids long. The V end was cut by 1 base, the J end by 2 bases, with 11 bases between. In germline, CDR1 is SGHAT, CDR2 FQNNGV. CDR3 region: CASSLGATANTEAFF. DNA for the CDR3: TGTGCCAGCAGCTTAGGTGCGACAGCTAACACTGAAGCTTTCTTT.

The J gene is TRBJ1-1, the V gene TRBV5-1; 10 positions match TRBD1. In germline, CDR1 is SGHRS, CDR2 YFSETQ. V shed 4 bases and J 4 bases; nucleotides not matched to a gene: 1. The CDR3 is 13 residues long. CDR3 DNA sequence: TGCGCCAGCAGCCGGACAGGGGGCACTGAAGCTTTCTTT. Protein sequence: CASSRTGGTEAFF.

The rearrangement joins TRBV30 to TRBJ2-2, with 9 bases that match TRBD2. CDR3 size: 16 residues. V dropped 7 bases and J dropped 4; count of bases not matched to a gene: 13. The germline V gene has CDR1 GTSNPN and CDR2 SVGIG (reference sequence). In DNA, the CDR3 is TGTGCCTCACCTAGGAGACTAGCGGCCATCACCGGGGAGCTGTTTTTT. Encoded protein: CASPRRLAAITGELFF.

This clone was counted once. V is TRBV21-1 and J is TRBJ2-3; the table gives TRBD2 as D, unverified against the DNA. TRBV21-1 counts as a pseudogene. The CDR3 runs 14 residues. The CDR3 spells CASSLLSGRGTQYF. In DNA form, the CDR3 reads TGTGCCAGCAGCTTGCTAAGCGGGAGGGGTACGCAGTATTTT.

The V call is TRBV19, the J call TRBJ2-2; D might be TRBD2 (6 bases). Germline V gene data show CDR1 as LNHDA and CDR2 as SQIVND (reference sequence). The CDR3 extends over 15 amino acids. V was shortened by 1 base and J by 5 bases, with 11 bases between the two germline ends. The CDR3, as DNA: TGTGCCAGTAGTATAGGGTCGGGGGTAACCGGGGAGCTGTTTTTT. Protein product: CASSIGSGVTGELFF.

The V call is TRBV7-9, the J call TRBJ1-2; possible D gene TRBD1, 5 bases. CDR1 SEHNR and CDR2 FQNEAQ come from the germline V gene (reference sequence). The CDR3 extends over 12 amino acids. V dropped 1 base and J dropped 6 bases, with 6 bases sitting between them. Here the CDR3 reads CASSLGGDGYTF. The DNA of the CDR3 is TGTGCCAGCAGCTTAGGGGGGGATGGCTACACCTTC.

The chain is built from TRBV3-1 (or the pseudogene TRBV3-2) and TRBJ1-1; no clear D. The CDR3 loop spans 15 amino acids. Germline lookup yields CDR1 LGHDT and CDR2 YNNKEL (reference sequence). Trimming removed 2 bases from V and 0 bases from J, with 10 bases in between. The CDR3 protein is CASSQYGVMNTEAFF. The CDR3 DNA is TGTGCCAGCAGCCAATACGGGGTCATGAACACTGAAGCTTTCTTT.

V gene TRBV15 combines with J gene TRBJ2-7, with TRBD1 matching over 7 bases. The trim removed 8 bases at V and 4 bases at J, leaving 17 bases unmatched. This CDR3 contains 16 residues. The germline V gene encodes CDR1 LNHNV and CDR2 YYDKDF (reference sequence). The CDR3 DNA is TGTGCCACCCTCCAGACTACGACAGGGTATTTTTACGAGCAGTACTTC. Translated, it gives CATLQTTTGYFYEQYF.

The chain joins TRBV27 to TRBJ2-6; 9 nucleotides agree with TRBD1. This CDR3 is 16 amino acids long. Unmatched junction bases numbered 5, after V lost 6 bases and J lost 2 bases. The germline gives CDR1 MNHEY, CDR2 SMNVEV (reference sequence). Here the CDR3 DNA reads TGTGCCAGCAGAAGGCACAGGGGGCCTGGGGCCAACGTCCTGACTTTC. Translating gives CASRRHRGPGANVLTF.

V gene TRBV10-3 combines with J gene TRBJ1-5; D gene uncertain. Deletions cut 4 bases from V and 6 bases from J, with 10 bases between. The CDR3 consists of 13 residues. Germline-derived CDR1 and CDR2 are ENHRY and SYGVKD. The CDR3 sequence: CAISAGSIQPQHF. Here the CDR3 DNA reads TGTGCCATCAGTGCGGGTTCCATTCAGCCCCAGCATTTT.

The V call is TRBV10-3, the J call TRBJ1-2; 11 positions match TRBD1. V trimming: 3 bases; J trimming: 7 bases; junction bases outside the gene matches: 4. Germline V gene data show CDR1 as ENHRY and CDR2 as SYGVKD. The CDR3 contains 14 residues. The CDR3 nucleotides read TGTGCCATCAGTGAACGGGACAGGGGGTTTGGCTACACCTTC. This codes for CAISERDRGFGYTF.

The gene calls are TRBV9 and TRBJ2-2, with 10 nucleotides matching TRBD1. CDR1 is SGDLS, CDR2 YYNGEE, per germline. The length of the CDR3 is 15 residues. Germline trimming cut 4 bases from V and 6 bases from J; bases unmatched to any gene: 6. The CDR3 bases are TGTGCCAGCAGCTGGGACAGGGGTGGCTCCGGGGAGCTGTTTTTT. Its protein product is CASSWDRGGSGELFF.

The chain is built from TRBV19 and TRBJ2-7, with a possible D match to TRBD2 (7 bases). With 7 bases removed from V and 7 bases from J, the gap between germline ends came to 17 bases. The germline CDR1 and CDR2 sequences are LNHDA and SQIVND (reference sequence). This CDR3 spans 13 amino acids. Here the CDR3 reads CASTGRGAREQYF. The CDR3 DNA is TGTGCCAGTACCGGACGGGGGGCGCGGGAGCAGTACTTC.

The chain recombines TRBV4-3 with TRBJ2-2; the D gene is possibly TRBD2 (5 bases). The CDR3 has 14 amino acids. Germline CDR1 is LGHNA and CDR2 is YSLEER. V lost 1 base to trimming and J lost 5 bases, with 8 bases between them. CDR3 bases: TGCGCCAGCAGCCAAGGGCGGGTAACCGGGGAGCTGTTTTTT. This gives the protein CASSQGRVTGELFF.

The chain carries TRBV2 and TRBJ1-1; 8 bases are shared with TRBD1. Germline V gives CDR1 SNHLY, CDR2 FYNNEI. CDR3 size: 14 residues. With V trimmed by 11 bases and J by 2 bases, 10 bases remained unmatched. The CDR3 protein is CASHRTGTNTEAFF. The CDR3, as DNA: TGTGCCTCTCACCGGACAGGGACCAACACTGAAGCTTTCTTT.

This chain joins TRBV6-5 and TRBJ1-3; 10 nucleotides line up with TRBD1. J was trimmed by 3 bases and V by 4 bases; bases with no gene match: 6. The CDR3 spans 16 residues. Per the germline V gene, CDR1 is MNHEY and CDR2 is SVGAGI. CDR3 residues: CASSSSTGGFGNTIYF. CDR3 DNA sequence: TGTGCCAGCAGTTCCTCGACAGGGGGCTTTGGAAACACCATATATTTT.

This clone was seen a single time. V is TRBV5-1 and J is TRBJ1-2; D is ambiguous. CDR3 length: 14 residues. The V end lost 4 bases, the J end lost 2 bases, and 12 bases lay between the germline ends. Germline V lookup: CDR1 SGHRS, CDR2 YFSETQ. DNA of the CDR3: TGCGCCAGCAGCCCGGCGTCGGGGAACTATGGCTACACCTTC. Translation: CASSPASGNYGYTF.

J is TRBJ1-5 and V is TRBV20-1; TRBD1 matches at 7 bases. The V and J ends lost 3 bases and 7 bases, in that order; junction bases with no gene match: 6. The CDR3 has 13 residues. Germline V gives CDR1 DFQATT, CDR2 SNEGSKA (reference sequence). As DNA, the CDR3 is TGCAGTGCTAGTGACAGGGCAGGGCAGCCCCAGCATTTT. Its protein product is CSASDRAGQPQHF.

V and J are TRBV7-8 and TRBJ1-2, with D perhaps matching TRBD1 (5 bases). Germline CDR1 SGHVS, CDR2 FQNEAQ. This CDR3 has 15 amino acids. Trimming removed 4 bases at V and 1 base at J, with 13 bases between. CDR3: CASSSAGSRNYGYTF. DNA of the CDR3: TGTGCCAGCAGCTCCGCAGGGTCTCGTAACTATGGCTACACCTTC.

J is TRBJ1-2 and V is TRBV30; D not resolved. Trimming took 3 bases from V and 8 from J, leaving 16 bases between them. From germline, CDR1 is GTSNPN and CDR2 SVGIG (reference sequence). The CDR3 loop spans 13 amino acids. CDR3 nucleotide sequence: TGTGCCTGGAGCAACCCCTCCGGGGTCGGCTACACCTTC. This gives the protein CAWSNPSGVGYTF.

In DNA form, the CDR3 reads TGTGCCAGTAGTCTTAGCGGGGGGACCTATGAGCAGTTCTTC. Translated, it gives CASSLSGGTYEQFF. V gene TRBV19 combines with J gene TRBJ2-1; TRBD2 aligns across 10 bases. The CDR3 consists of 14 residues. Germline V gives CDR1 LNHDA, CDR2 SQIVND (reference sequence). Trimming took 5 bases from V and 8 from J; bases not matched to a gene: 6.

This rearrangement joins TRBV6-5 to TRBJ1-2; D remains unclear. The CDR3 totals 15 residues. Germline loops: CDR1 MNHEY, CDR2 SVGAGI. V was clipped by 5 bases and J by 5 bases, with 18 bases between them. The CDR3 nucleotides are TGTGCCAGCAGTACGACCTCAGGCAGTCGTTATGGCTACACCTTC. Its translation is CASSTTSGSRYGYTF.